This TCR beta chain was found in a study of T cell repertoires in cytomegalovirus infection. Background on the study: Matching HLA type, along with CMV infection, was indicated by public TCR beta signatures. Findings of the study overall: HLA-C-restricted CMV clonotypes gave the most frequent clonotype in two of eight donors. Identification of carriers of CMV plus the relevant HLA was achieved through cumulative public TCR beta family frequency.

TCRdb processed the reads anew with MiXCR; each CDR3 protein has one entry. The sample contains about 920,000 distinct CDR3 sequences, 31% of which appear only once. The CDR3 is made up of 14 amino acids. Trimming removed 1 base at V and 0 bases at J, with 6 bases between. Germline lookup yields CDR1 MNHNS and CDR2 SASEGT. In regard to this clonotype: Its antigen is not identified.

The chain carries TRBV6-1 and TRBJ1-2; the D is unclear. This specimen was cultured CD8+ T cells from PBMCs, taken from culture after CMV antigen stimulation. The TCR originated in a human donor in good health (CMV status not recorded). Some clones in this sample may be carry-over from other donors' samples. CDR3: CASSEGSANYGYTF. The CDR3 DNA is TGTGCCAGCAGTGAAGGTTCAGCTAACTATGGCTACACCTTC.